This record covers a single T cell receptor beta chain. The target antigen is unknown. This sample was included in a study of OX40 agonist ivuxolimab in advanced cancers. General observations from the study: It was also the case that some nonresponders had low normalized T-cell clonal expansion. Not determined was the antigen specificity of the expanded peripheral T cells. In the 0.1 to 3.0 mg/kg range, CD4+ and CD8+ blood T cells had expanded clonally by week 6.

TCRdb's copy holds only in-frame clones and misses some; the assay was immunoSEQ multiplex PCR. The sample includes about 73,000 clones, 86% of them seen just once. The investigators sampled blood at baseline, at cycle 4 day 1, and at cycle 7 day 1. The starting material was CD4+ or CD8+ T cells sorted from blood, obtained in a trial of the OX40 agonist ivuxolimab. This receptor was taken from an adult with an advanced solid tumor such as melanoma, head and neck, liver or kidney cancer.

CDR3: CASSSELVSEQFF. As DNA, the CDR3 is TGTGCCAGCAGCTCCGAGCTAGTAAGCGAGCAGTTCTTC. The chain links TRBV7-8 to TRBJ2-1; D not certain. CDR1 and CDR2 from the germline V gene are SGHVS and FQNEAQ. This CDR3 has 13 residues. Between the trimmed V and J ends, which lost 4 bases and 10 bases, there was a span of 14 bases.